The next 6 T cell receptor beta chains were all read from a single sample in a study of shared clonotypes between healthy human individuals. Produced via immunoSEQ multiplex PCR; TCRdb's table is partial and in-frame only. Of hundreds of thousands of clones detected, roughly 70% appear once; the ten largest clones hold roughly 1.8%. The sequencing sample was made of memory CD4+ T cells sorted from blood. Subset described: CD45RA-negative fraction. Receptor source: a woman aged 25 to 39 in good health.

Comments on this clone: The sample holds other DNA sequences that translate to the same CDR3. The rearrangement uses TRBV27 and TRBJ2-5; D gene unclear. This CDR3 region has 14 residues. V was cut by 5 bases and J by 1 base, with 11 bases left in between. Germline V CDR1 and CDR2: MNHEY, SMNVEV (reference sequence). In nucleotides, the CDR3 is TGTGCCAGCAGTCTACGACCATCCCAAGAGACCCAGTACTTC. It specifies CASSLRPSQETQYF.

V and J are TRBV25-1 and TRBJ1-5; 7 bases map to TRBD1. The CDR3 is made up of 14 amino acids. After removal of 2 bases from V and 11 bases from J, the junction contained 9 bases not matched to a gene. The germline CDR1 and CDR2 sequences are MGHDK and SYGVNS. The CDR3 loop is CASSEKDRVGAQHF. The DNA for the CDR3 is TGTGCCAGCAGTGAAAAAGACAGGGTGGGGGCCCAGCATTTT.

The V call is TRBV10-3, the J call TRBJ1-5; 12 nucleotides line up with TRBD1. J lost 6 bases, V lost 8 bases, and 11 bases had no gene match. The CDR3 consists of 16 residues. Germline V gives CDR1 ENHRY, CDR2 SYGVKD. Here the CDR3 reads CAIGGAGQGASQPQHF. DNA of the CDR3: TGTGCCATCGGGGGAGCGGGACAGGGGGCTAGTCAGCCCCAGCATTTT.

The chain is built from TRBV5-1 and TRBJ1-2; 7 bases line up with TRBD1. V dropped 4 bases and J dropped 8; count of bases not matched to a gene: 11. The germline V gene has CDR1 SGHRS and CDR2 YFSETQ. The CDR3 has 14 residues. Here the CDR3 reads CASSPSQGTEGYTF. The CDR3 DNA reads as TGCGCCAGCAGCCCTTCACAGGGGACTGAAGGCTACACCTTC.

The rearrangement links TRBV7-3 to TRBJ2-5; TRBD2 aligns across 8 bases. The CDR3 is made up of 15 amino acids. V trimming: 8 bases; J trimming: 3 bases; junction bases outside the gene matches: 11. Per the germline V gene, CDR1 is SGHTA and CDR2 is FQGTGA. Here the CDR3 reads CASLGSGVWEETQYF. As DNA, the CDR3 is TGTGCCAGCCTAGGTAGCGGGGTGTGGGAAGAGACCCAGTACTTC.

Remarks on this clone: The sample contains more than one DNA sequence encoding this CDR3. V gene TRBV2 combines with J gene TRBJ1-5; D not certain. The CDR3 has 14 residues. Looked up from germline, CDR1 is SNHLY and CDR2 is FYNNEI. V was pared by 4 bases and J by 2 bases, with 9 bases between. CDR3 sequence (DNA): TGTGCCAGCAGTGGACGCGGGGGCAATCAGCCCCAGCATTTT. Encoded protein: CASSGRGGNQPQHF.